These 26 T cell receptor beta chains originate from one sample sequenced in a study of T cell responses to AZD1222 COVID-19 vaccine. Clones were read by immunoSEQ multiplex PCR, and TCRdb kept only the in-frame ones, dropping some. The repertoire holds approximately 96,000 clones, 70% to 90% seen once, with 5.6% in the top ten. Specimen: peripheral blood, collected 28 days after the second AZD1222 dose. The receptor set was obtained from an adult who received the AZD1222 COVID-19 vaccine.

This clone was observed a few times. V usage is TRBV5-1 and J usage is TRBJ2-2; TRBD1 matches 11 bases. The CDR3 consists of 16 residues. V dropped 2 bases and J dropped 5; count of bases not matched to a gene: 5. Germline-derived CDR1 and CDR2 are SGHRS and YFSETQ. CDR3 bases: TGCGCCAGCAGCTTAGGACAGGGGGCCGGGACCGGGGAGCTGTTTTTT. Translation gives CASSLGQGAGTGELFF.

V gene TRBV7-3 combines with J gene TRBJ2-1; 9 bases fit TRBD2. CDR1 and CDR2 (germline): SGHTA, FQGTGA. V lost 5 bases, J lost 6 bases, and 8 bases stayed unmatched. This CDR3 comprises 15 residues. CDR3 coding DNA: TGTGCCAGCAGCCCTTGGGTAGCGGGAGCCAATGAGCAGTTCTTC. Translation gives CASSPWVAGANEQFF.

The V gene is TRBV3-1 (or the pseudogene TRBV3-2), the J gene TRBJ2-5, with 10 bases matching TRBD1. The CDR3 contains 14 residues. Germline CDR1 and CDR2: LGHDT and YNNKEL (reference sequence). Losses at the gene ends were 4 bases for V and 7 bases for J; bases not matched to a gene: 6. CDR3 sequence reads: CASSPQGQGWTQYF. CDR3 DNA: TGTGCCAGCAGCCCCCAGGGACAGGGGTGGACCCAGTACTTC.

The rearrangement joins TRBV28 to TRBJ2-7, with a tentative D call TRBD1 (6 bases). The V and J ends lost 9 bases and 4 bases respectively, with 13 bases between them. CDR1 is MDHEN and CDR2 is SYDVKM in the germline V gene. The CDR3 is 12 residues long. This CDR3 is CASKTGFYEQYF. The DNA for the CDR3 is TGTGCCAGTAAAACAGGGTTTTACGAGCAGTACTTC.

This clone was seen just once. The chain couples TRBV3-1 (or the pseudogene TRBV3-2) to TRBJ2-1, with D possibly TRBD1 on 5 matching bases. CDR3 length: 15 amino acids. Trimming removed 0 bases from V and 5 bases from J, with 11 bases in between. CDR1 is LGHDT, CDR2 YNNKEL, per germline (reference sequence). CDR3: CASSQEGRDDNEQFF. In DNA, the CDR3 is TGTGCCAGCAGCCAAGAGGGGCGAGATGACAATGAGCAGTTCTTC.

The chain is built from TRBV5-6 and TRBJ2-1; D is uncertain. Germline lookup yields CDR1 SGHDT and CDR2 YYEEEE. This CDR3 contains 12 residues. V lost 1 base and J 7 bases, leaving 6 bases between the germline ends. CDR3 sequence: CASSLRTNEQFF. CDR3 coding DNA: TGTGCCAGCAGCTTGAGGACGAATGAGCAGTTCTTC.

The V call is TRBV18, the J call TRBJ2-7, with 11 nucleotides matching TRBD1. CDR1 KGHSH and CDR2 LQKENI come from the germline V gene. V gave up 3 bases and J gave up 3 bases; unmatched junction bases: 4. The CDR3 runs to 15 residues. CDR3 protein: CASSPPGQGVYEQYF. In DNA form, the CDR3 reads TGTGCCAGCTCACCCCCGGGACAGGGGGTCTACGAGCAGTACTTC.

The chain combines TRBV19 with TRBJ2-1, with 13 nucleotides matching TRBD2. The CDR3 extends over 17 amino acids. Unmatched junction bases numbered 11, after V lost 4 bases and J lost 8 bases. Germline V gene sequence: CDR1 LNHDA, CDR2 SQIVND (reference sequence). The CDR3 nucleotides are TGTGCCAGTAGTACCGGACTAGCGGGAGTGGCAGTTGATGAGCAGTTCTTC. As protein: CASSTGLAGVAVDEQFF.

This chain uses TRBV30 with TRBJ2-4; D might be TRBD2 (5 bases). V was trimmed by 5 bases and J by 7 bases, leaving 12 bases between them. The germline gives CDR1 GTSNPN, CDR2 SVGIG (reference sequence). The CDR3 spans 12 residues. The CDR3 loop is CAWSRRGNIQYF. In DNA, the CDR3 is TGTGCCTGGTCCCGACGCGGGAACATTCAGTACTTC.

J is TRBJ1-2 and V is TRBV3-1 (or the pseudogene TRBV3-2); D remains unclear. Germline CDR1 and CDR2: LGHDT and YNNKEL (reference sequence). V lost 0 bases to trimming and J lost 8 bases, with 13 bases between them. The CDR3 contains 14 residues. The CDR3 region has the DNA TGTGCCAGCAGCCAAGACTTAGTACACCGGGGCTACACCTTC. Amino acid sequence: CASSQDLVHRGYTF.

The chain uses TRBV5-4 and TRBJ2-2, with 9 nucleotides matching TRBD1. V lost 0 bases to trimming and J lost 6 bases; unmatched junction nucleotides: 9. The germline CDR1 and CDR2 sequences are SGHNT and YYREEE (reference sequence). The CDR3 has 17 amino acids. CDR3 in amino acids: CASSLAAGTGRSGELFF. DNA for the CDR3: TGTGCCAGCAGCTTGGCCGCCGGGACAGGGCGGTCCGGGGAGCTGTTTTTT. Together with reference TRBV5-4 and TRBJ2-2, the CDR3 gives the full variable domain: ETGVTQSPTHLIKTRGQQVTLRCSSQSGHNTVSWYQQALGQGPQFIFQYYREEENGRGNFPPRFSGLQFPNYSSELNVNALELDDSALYLCASSLAAGTGRSGELFFGEGSRLTVL.

The rearrangement uses TRBV19 and TRBJ2-6, with no clear D. The V gene's germline CDR1 is LNHDA and CDR2 SQIVND (reference sequence). The V and J ends lost 8 bases and 2 bases respectively, with 7 bases between them. This CDR3 region has 13 residues. DNA for the CDR3: TGTGCCAGTTCAGCGACTGGGGCCAACGTCCTGACTTTC. Protein: CASSATGANVLTF.

The J gene is TRBJ2-7, the V gene TRBV28; 9 bases align to TRBD1. Losses at the gene ends were 2 bases for V and 7 bases for J; bases not matched to a gene: 6. CDR3 length equals 14 residues. The germline V gene has CDR1 MDHEN and CDR2 SYDVKM. CDR3 loop: CASSLEQGAREQYF. For the CDR3, the DNA is TGTGCCAGCAGTTTAGAACAGGGGGCGCGGGAGCAGTACTTC.

This chain joins TRBV21-1 and TRBJ2-1; TRBD1, the table's D call, lacks a check against the DNA. TRBV21-1 has pseudogene status. The CDR3 consists of 15 residues. Here the CDR3 reads CASSKARGWDNEQFF. The DNA of the CDR3 is TGTGCCAGCAGCAAAGCTAGGGGATGGGACAATGAGCAGTTCTTC.

This sequence joins TRBV19 and TRBJ2-3; 7 nucleotides line up with TRBD2. The germline V gene encodes CDR1 LNHDA and CDR2 SQIVND (reference sequence). The CDR3 extends over 16 amino acids. V gave up 3 bases and J gave up 3 bases; unmatched junction bases: 9. The CDR3 here is CASSIVTTGGTDTQYF. CDR3 DNA sequence: TGTGCCAGTAGTATCGTAACCACCGGGGGGACAGATACGCAGTATTTT.

This chain uses TRBV12-5 with TRBJ2-1, with TRBD2 as a possible D gene (7 bases). The CDR3 is made up of 14 amino acids. CDR1 is LGHNT and CDR2 is FRNRAP in the germline V gene. The ends were cut back, 5 bases at V and 6 bases at J, with 14 bases in the middle. The CDR3 reads CASGPRGGVNEQFF. The CDR3 nucleotides are TGTGCTAGTGGTCCCCGAGGGGGGGTCAATGAGCAGTTCTTC.

The chain recombines TRBV12-3 or TRBV12-4 with TRBJ2-3; D not resolved. CDR3 length: 13 residues. V gave up 3 bases and J gave up 8 bases, with 12 bases separating them. As DNA, the CDR3 is TGTGCCAGCAGTTTCCCAGGTCCTGGTACGCAGTATTTT. Translation gives CASSFPGPGTQYF.

V gene TRBV7-2 combines with J gene TRBJ2-2; D possibly corresponds to TRBD2 (6 bases). There are 17 residues in the CDR3. Per germline, CDR1 SGHTA and CDR2 FQGNSA. Trimming took 5 bases from V and 3 from J, leaving 19 bases between them. The CDR3 DNA sequence: TGTGCCAGCAGCGGCCGGGACTTCCCGCCTTACACCGGGGAGCTGTTTTTT. Translating it yields CASSGRDFPPYTGELFF.

Only a few counts were recorded for this clone. This chain uses TRBV10-1 with TRBJ2-7; no definite D call. From germline, CDR1 is WNHNN and CDR2 SYGVQD (reference sequence). Between the trimmed V and J ends, which lost 4 bases and 7 bases, there was a span of 14 bases. This CDR3 has 13 residues. In DNA form, the CDR3 reads TGCGCCAGCAGTGCCCCAGCAACTCTGGAGCAGTACTTC. It codes for CASSAPATLEQYF.

The chain uses TRBV2 and TRBJ1-1, with TRBD1 as a possible D gene (6 bases). The germline gives CDR1 SNHLY, CDR2 FYNNEI. V lost 6 bases and J lost 4, with 15 bases in between. The CDR3 spans 14 residues. CDR3 sequence: CASSPKRGGTEAFF. The CDR3 DNA is TGTGCCAGCAGCCCTAAGCGAGGGGGCACTGAAGCTTTCTTT.

The chain joins TRBV2 to TRBJ1-1; unclear D gene. The CDR3 has 12 residues. From germline, CDR1 is SNHLY and CDR2 FYNNEI. Deletions cut 2 bases from V and 4 bases from J, with 5 bases between. This CDR3 is CASSEFGTEAFF. In nucleotides, the CDR3 is TGTGCCAGCAGTGAATTCGGCACTGAAGCTTTCTTT.

This sequence joins TRBV6-1 and TRBJ2-1; D gene uncertain. The CDR3 is 14 amino acids. V was trimmed by 2 bases and J by 3 bases, leaving 8 bases between them. From germline, CDR1 is MNHNS and CDR2 SASEGT. The CDR3 sequence: CASSETGFYNEQFF. The DNA for the CDR3 is TGTGCCAGCAGTGAAACCGGGTTCTACAATGAGCAGTTCTTC.

Only one count was recorded for this clone. The chain uses TRBV4-1 and TRBJ2-3; D is perhaps TRBD1 (6 bases). V dropped 2 bases and J dropped 4 bases, with 10 bases sitting between them. This CDR3 has 14 residues. Germline assignment: CDR1 MGHRA and CDR2 YSYEKL. In nucleotides, the CDR3 is TGCGCCAGCAGCCAATTCAGGGGCCCAGATACGCAGTATTTT. Amino acid sequence: CASSQFRGPDTQYF.

The chain recombines TRBV19 with TRBJ2-1; 7 bases agree with TRBD1. J was trimmed by 8 bases and V by 4 bases; bases with no gene match: 8. There are 14 residues in the CDR3. CDR1 is LNHDA and CDR2 is SQIVND in the germline V gene (reference sequence). CDR3 loop: CASSTSDRLDEQFF. Here the CDR3 DNA reads TGTGCCAGTAGTACCTCGGACAGGTTGGATGAGCAGTTCTTC.

The chain combines TRBV28 with TRBJ2-2; 9 bases are a match to TRBD2. The germline V gene encodes CDR1 MDHEN and CDR2 SYDVKM. The CDR3 runs to 17 residues. The ends lost 7 bases at V and 3 bases at J; junction bases unmatched: 12. The CDR3 sequence is CASTEQGGGVYTGELFF. CDR3 coding DNA: TGTGCCAGCACCGAACAGGGCGGGGGGGTTTACACCGGGGAGCTGTTTTTT.

The V and J genes are TRBV9 and TRBJ2-2; D is perhaps TRBD2 (6 bases). The CDR3 runs to 15 residues. V was cut by 3 bases and J by 0 bases, with 9 bases left in between. Per germline, CDR1 SGDLS and CDR2 YYNGEE. CDR3 in DNA: TGTGCCAGCAGCGAGGGGACTCCGAACACCGGGGAGCTGTTTTTT. Amino acid sequence: CASSEGTPNTGELFF.